Each of the 5 T cell receptor beta chains below was sequenced from the same sample in a study of shared clonotypes between healthy human individuals. Assay: immunoSEQ multiplex PCR; the TCRdb copy retains only in-frame clones and omits some. Of more than 200,000 clones detected, just over 65% appear once; the ten largest clones hold roughly 11%. Sequenced sample: memory CD4+ T cells sorted from blood. The subset denotes: CD45RA-negative fraction. The receptors come from a man under 40 in good health.

V gene TRBV9 combines with J gene TRBJ2-7; D might be TRBD1 (5 bases). Germline V CDR1 and CDR2: SGDLS, YYNGEE. V shed 2 bases and J shed 4 bases, with 13 bases lying between them. The CDR3 sequence is 14 residues long. The DNA for the CDR3 is TGTGCCAGCAGCGTGGGGCCTATACCTTACGAGCAGTACTTC. Amino acids: CASSVGPIPYEQYF.

The chain uses TRBV7-9 and TRBJ2-5; the match to TRBD1 covers 8 bases. CDR3 size: 15 residues. V lost 3 bases, J lost 5 bases, and 8 bases stayed unmatched. Germline CDR1 is SEHNR and CDR2 is FQNEAQ (reference sequence). The DNA for the CDR3 is TGTGCCAGCAGCTTTAGCAGGGGGCGGGCTGAGACCCAGTACTTC. Translating gives CASSFSRGRAETQYF.

V usage is TRBV28 and J usage is TRBJ2-7; TRBD1 is a possible D gene (5 bases). This CDR3 is 17 amino acids long. The germline V gene has CDR1 MDHEN and CDR2 SYDVKM. V lost 6 bases, J lost 0 bases, and 21 bases lay in between. In DNA form, the CDR3 reads TGTGCCAGCAGGCCGTTCAAGTATGGGGCTAGCTCCTACGAGCAGTACTTC. This encodes CASRPFKYGASSYEQYF.

The rearrangement joins TRBV15 to TRBJ2-4; D ambiguous. The CDR3 is made up of 13 amino acids. Germline values: CDR1 LNHNV, CDR2 YYDKDF (reference sequence). The V and J ends lost 6 bases and 3 bases respectively, with 9 bases between them. CDR3 DNA: TGTGCCACCAGACAGAATGACAAAAACATTCAGTACTTC. This encodes CATRQNDKNIQYF. The entire variable domain, with the rest obtained from reference TRBV15 and TRBJ2-4, is as follows: DAMVIQNPRYQVTQFGKPVTLSCSQTLNHNVMYWYQQKSSQAPKLLFHYYDKDFNNEADTPDNFQSRRPNTSFCFLDIRSPGLGDTAMYLCATRQNDKNIQYFGAGTRLSVL.

The chain uses TRBV2 and TRBJ2-1; D may be TRBD2 (8 bases). The CDR3 contains 14 residues. Trimming cost V 6 bases and J 9 bases, with 18 bases left between them. Germline V gives CDR1 SNHLY, CDR2 FYNNEI. The CDR3 loop is CASRLDRAGGEQFF. CDR3 DNA sequence: TGTGCCAGCAGACTCGACAGGGCGGGGGGTGAGCAGTTCTTC. Variable domain in full (rest from reference TRBV2 and TRBJ2-1): EPEVTQTPSHQVTQMGQEVILRCVPISNHLYFYWYRQILGQKVEFLVSFYNNEISEKSEIFDDQFSVERPDGSNFTLKIRSTKLEDSAMYFCASRLDRAGGEQFFGPGTRLTVL.